These 30 T cell receptor beta chains were sequenced from one sample in a study of T cells in Graves' hyperthyroidism and ophthalmopathy (dated by TCRdb to between 2018 and 2021). Libraries were constructed by multiplex PCR. Sequencing was performed on an Illumina HiSeq 2000. The TCR beta CDR3 regions were amplified from the RNA transcripts. The first round of RT-PCR for the TCR CDR3 was performed with the HTBI primer set and the Qiagen OneStep RT-PCR kit. In-frame beta chains were kept once TCRdb had trimmed the public reads at Q25 with fastp and called clones with MiXCR. Rows with one shared CDR3 protein collapse into an entry with the most common genes and DNA. The table for this sample lists fewer than 550,000 distinct CDR3 sequences; less than 20% of them were counted only once. The biggest ten clones account for around 7.7% of the sample. The material sequenced was blood. These receptor sequences come from a woman under 30 with Graves' hyperthyroidism.

The rearrangement joins TRBV4-1 to TRBJ1-5; maybe TRBD1 (5 bases). The ends were cut back, 1 base at V and 4 bases at J, with 8 bases in the middle. CDR1 and CDR2 (germline): MGHRA, YSYEKL. This CDR3 is built from 14 residues. The CDR3 is CASSQVTVNQPQHF. The CDR3, as DNA: TGCGCCAGCAGCCAAGTGACAGTTAATCAGCCCCAGCATTTT.

This clonotype was observed at least ten times. The V gene is TRBV6-4, the J gene TRBJ2-3, with D perhaps TRBD1 or TRBD2 (6 bases each). The ends were cut back, 11 bases at V and 3 bases at J, with 18 bases in the middle. There are 14 residues in the CDR3. Per the germline V gene, CDR1 is MRHNA and CDR2 is SNTAGT. CDR3 bases: TGTGCCCCACGGAGGGCAGGGGATACAGATACGCAGTATTTT. It translates to CAPRRAGDTDTQYF.

The chain recombines TRBV13 with TRBJ1-6; 9 nucleotides align to TRBD1. Germline CDR1 and CDR2: PRHDT and FYEKMQ (reference sequence). This CDR3 is built from 14 residues. The ends lost 4 bases at V and 11 bases at J; junction bases unmatched: 6. CDR3 sequence: CASSSGTGWAPLHF. CDR3 DNA: TGTGCCAGCAGCTCAGGGACAGGGTGGGCACCCCTCCACTTT.

The chain combines TRBV7-9 with TRBJ2-1; no clear D. This CDR3 is 15 amino acids long. V was clipped by 6 bases and J by 0 bases, with 12 bases between them. Germline lookup yields CDR1 SEHNR and CDR2 FQNEAQ (reference sequence). This chain's CDR3 is CASSDRVSSYNEQFF. The CDR3 DNA reads as TGTGCCAGCAGTGATCGGGTGAGCTCCTACAATGAGCAGTTCTTC. Full variable domain (missing parts from reference TRBV7-9 and TRBJ2-1): DTGVSQNPRHKITKRGQNVTFRCDPISEHNRLYWYRQTLGQGPEFLTYFQNEAQLEKSRLLSDRFSAERPKGSFSTLEIQRTEQGDSAMYLCASSDRVSSYNEQFFGPGTRLTVL.

This clonotype was counted at least ten times. This sequence joins TRBV2 and TRBJ2-2; the match to TRBD1 covers 7 bases. Trimming at V came to 4 bases and at J to 0 bases, leaving 2 bases not matched to a gene. The CDR3 has 15 residues. Germline V gives CDR1 SNHLY, CDR2 FYNNEI. The CDR3: CASSGQGANTGELFF. The CDR3 coding sequence is TGTGCCAGCAGTGGACAGGGCGCGAACACCGGGGAGCTGTTTTTT.

This clonotype was picked up many times. The V and J genes are TRBV18 and TRBJ2-4; no firm D call. The CDR3 has 16 residues. The V and J ends lost 2 bases and 3 bases respectively, with 14 bases between them. CDR1 and CDR2 from the germline V gene are KGHSH and LQKENI. CDR3 DNA: TGTGCCAGCTCACCAGTGAGGCGTGGGGTCAAAAACATTCAGTACTTC. Encoded protein: CASSPVRRGVKNIQYF.

This clonotype has only a few counts. V and J are TRBV5-8 and TRBJ1-2; no definite D call. The CDR3 length is 13 residues. V lost 1 base and J 7 bases, leaving 11 bases between the germline ends. Looked up from germline, CDR1 is SGHTS and CDR2 is YDEGEE. CDR3 coding DNA: TGTGCCAGCAGCTTGCGGAGGGCGGGTGGCTACACCTTC. Translated: CASSLRRAGGYTF.

This clonotype was seen a handful of times. V and J are TRBV20-1 and TRBJ1-6, with TRBD1 as a possible D gene (5 bases). The ends were cut back, 0 bases at V and 0 bases at J, with 9 bases in the middle. Germline V gene sequence: CDR1 DFQATT, CDR2 SNEGSKA (reference sequence). CDR3 length: 16 residues. CDR3 region: CSAREWGGSYNSPLHF. In nucleotides, the CDR3 is TGCAGTGCTAGAGAGTGGGGGGGCTCCTATAATTCACCCCTCCACTTT.

CDR3 sequence: CASLIWGSAGANVLTF. The DNA of the CDR3 is TGTGCCAGCCTAATTTGGGGATCGGCTGGGGCCAACGTCCTGACTTTC. The V and J genes are TRBV12-3 or TRBV12-4 and TRBJ2-6, with D hard to call. V was trimmed by 8 bases and J by 2 bases, leaving 16 bases between them. This CDR3 has 16 amino acids.

The chain is built from TRBV3-1 and TRBJ2-3; 11 nucleotides match TRBD2. The CDR3 extends over 16 amino acids. Germline V CDR1 and CDR2: LGHDT, YNNKEL (reference sequence). Trimming took 5 bases from V and 6 from J; bases not matched to a gene: 10. This chain's CDR3 is CASSNPGLAAWDTQYF. As DNA, the CDR3 is TGTGCCAGCAGCAATCCGGGACTAGCGGCGTGGGATACGCAGTATTTT.

Ten or more counts support this clonotype. The gene calls are TRBV7-9 and TRBJ2-1, with TRBD1 as a possible D gene (5 bases). V lost 5 bases and J 11 bases, leaving 10 bases between the germline ends. Germline values: CDR1 SEHNR, CDR2 FQNEAQ (reference sequence). The CDR3 consists of 11 residues. In DNA, the CDR3 is TGTGCCAGCAGCCTCAGGGTCCAGCAGTTCTTC. Encoded protein: CASSLRVQQFF. Using reference TRBV7-9 and TRBJ2-1 for the parts outside the CDR3, the full variable domain is DTGVSQNPRHKITKRGQNVTFRCDPISEHNRLYWYRQTLGQGPEFLTYFQNEAQLEKSRLLSDRFSAERPKGSFSTLEIQRTEQGDSAMYLCASSLRVQQFFGPGTRLTVL.

This clonotype was observed many times. The chain is built from TRBV19 and TRBJ2-3, with TRBD1 as a possible D gene (5 bases). Trimming removed 5 bases at V and 4 bases at J, with 22 bases between. The CDR3 loop spans 17 amino acids. The germline gives CDR1 LNHDA, CDR2 SQIVND (reference sequence). As DNA, the CDR3 is TGTGCCAGTAGTCCACTTGCGGACACTGTTAGGGCAGATACGCAGTATTTT. Encoded protein: CASSPLADTVRADTQYF.

In this sample, this clonotype turned up many times. The gene calls are TRBV7-8 and TRBJ2-3, with 11 bases fitting TRBD2. The CDR3 is 18 residues long. Looked up from germline, CDR1 is SGHVS and CDR2 is FQNEAQ. J was trimmed by 3 bases and V by 2 bases; bases with no gene match: 10. The CDR3 DNA follows: TGTGCCAGCAGCTTAACCGGGACTAGCGGCCAACTAACAGATACGCAGTATTTT. Protein sequence: CASSLTGTSGQLTDTQYF.

This clonotype was recorded at least ten times. This chain links TRBV10-3 with TRBJ2-2; the D is unclear. This CDR3 is 11 amino acids long. V shed 4 bases and J shed 8 bases, with 5 bases lying between them. The V gene's germline CDR1 is ENHRY and CDR2 SYGVKD. DNA of the CDR3: TGTGCCATCAGTGTCTCGGGGGAGCTGTTTTTT. Protein sequence: CAISVSGELFF.

This clonotype was seen many times. The chain employs TRBV30 and TRBJ1-2; 8 positions agree with TRBD1. J gave up 2 bases and V 5 bases, and 4 bases lay outside the gene matches. The length of the CDR3 is 13 residues. Germline CDR1 is GTSNPN and CDR2 is SVGIG (reference sequence). The CDR3 bases are TGTGCCTGGCGGACAGGGAGGAACTATGGCTACACCTTC. Translated, it gives CAWRTGRNYGYTF.

This clonotype came up many times. This chain joins TRBV3-1 and TRBJ2-3; TRBD2 aligns across 10 bases. The germline CDR1 and CDR2 sequences are LGHDT and YNNKEL (reference sequence). This CDR3 is 16 amino acids long. V lost 5 bases and J lost 1; bases outside the gene matches: 6. CDR3 DNA sequence: TGTGCCAGCAGCACCCAGCGGGAGGGAGGCACAGATACGCAGTATTTT. Its protein is CASSTQREGGTDTQYF.

This clonotype was seen repeatedly, ten times or more. The chain joins TRBV24-1 to TRBJ2-1, with a tentative D call TRBD2 (5 bases). The CDR3 sequence is 17 residues long. Germline CDR1 reads KGHDR; CDR2 reads SFDVKD. Trimming took off 2 bases at V and 3 bases at J, with 16 bases between the two ends. Written as DNA, the CDR3 is TGTGCCACCAGTGATTCTGGGAGCGCAGCCAACTACAATGAGCAGTTCTTC. Amino acids: CATSDSGSAANYNEQFF.

There are many counts of this clonotype. The chain uses TRBV7-2 and TRBJ1-2, with TRBD1 as a possible D gene (6 bases). CDR3 length equals 19 residues. From germline, CDR1 is SGHTA and CDR2 FQGNSA. The V end was cut by 0 bases, the J end by 0 bases, with 20 bases between. The CDR3 spells CASSLAARDTLSTNYGYTF. The CDR3 DNA follows: TGTGCCAGCAGCTTAGCGGCACGGGACACCCTATCTACTAACTATGGCTACACCTTC. The complete variable domain, with remaining parts taken from reference TRBV7-2 and TRBJ1-2, reads GAGVSQSPSNKVTEKGKDVELRCDPISGHTALYWYRQSLGQGLEFLIYFQGNSAPDKSGLPSDRFSAERTGGSVSTLTIQRTQQEDSAVYLCASSLAARDTLSTNYGYTFGSGTRLTVV.

This clonotype showed up many times. The chain uses TRBV7-2 and TRBJ2-2, with 14 nucleotides matching TRBD2. Per the germline V gene, CDR1 is SGHTA and CDR2 is FQGNSA. V was clipped by 2 bases and J by 0 bases; unmatched bases: 5. The CDR3 is 19 amino acids. The CDR3 coding sequence is TGTGCCAGCAGCTTACAGACTAGCGGGGGGGCGGCGAACACCGGGGAGCTGTTTTTT. Translation gives CASSLQTSGGAANTGELFF.

The genes are TRBV25-1 and TRBJ2-7; 7 positions agree with TRBD1. Germline loops: CDR1 MGHDK, CDR2 SYGVNS. The CDR3 contains 14 residues. Germline trimming cut 3 bases from V and 7 bases from J; bases unmatched to any gene: 9. The chain's CDR3 is CASSDQDRPWEQYF. CDR3 in DNA: TGTGCCAGCAGTGACCAGGACAGGCCCTGGGAGCAGTACTTC.

At least ten counts were recorded for this clonotype. This sequence joins TRBV11-2 and TRBJ2-3, with TRBD1 as a possible D gene (6 bases). Trimming shortened V by 6 bases and J by 0 bases, and 16 bases separated the two germline ends. The CDR3 is 16 residues long. The germline V gene encodes CDR1 SGHAT and CDR2 FQNNGV. The CDR3 DNA sequence: TGTGCCAGCAGGCCCCCAGGGGACCGCAGCACAGATACGCAGTATTTT. Translating it yields CASRPPGDRSTDTQYF. The full variable domain, completed using reference TRBV11-2 and TRBJ2-3, is EAGVAQSPRYKIIEKRQSVAFWCNPISGHATLYWYQQILGQGPKLLIQFQNNGVVDDSQLPKDRFSAERLKGVDSTLKIQPAKLEDSAVYLCASRPPGDRSTDTQYFGPGTRLTVL.

The chain recombines TRBV7-8 with TRBJ2-5; TRBD2 is a possible D gene (6 bases). This CDR3 has 17 amino acids. CDR1 and CDR2 from the germline V gene are SGHVS and FQNEAQ. Deletions cut 5 bases from V and 10 bases from J, with 29 bases between. CDR3 in DNA: TGTGCCAGCAGCCAAAGCCGCGGGACGCCCACCTCCGGAGACCAGTACTTC. The encoded protein is CASSQSRGTPTSGDQYF.

Worth noting for this clonotype: A much larger clone lies a single base off, so this may be a read error. In DNA form, the CDR3 reads TGCAGCGTTGAGGTGGGCGGCGGCCGGGGCTACACCTTC. It specifies CSVEVGGGRGYTF. The rearrangement links TRBV29-1 to TRBJ1-2; no definite D call. CDR1 and CDR2 from the germline V gene are SQVTM and ANQGSEA. The V end was cut by 3 bases, the J end by 8 bases, with 16 bases between. The CDR3 loop spans 13 amino acids. Full variable domain (rest looked up from reference TRBV29-1 and TRBJ1-2): SAVISQKPSRDICQRGTSLTIQCQVDSQVTMMFWYRQQPGQSLTLIATANQGSEATYESGFVIDKFPISRPNLTFSTLTVSNMSPEDSSIYLCSVEVGGGRGYTFGSGTRLTVV.

The genes are TRBV24-1 and TRBJ2-6, with D perhaps matching TRBD2 (5 bases). This CDR3 region has 16 residues. V lost 3 bases, J lost 3 bases, and 11 bases lay in between. Germline V gene lookup returns CDR1 KGHDR and CDR2 SFDVKD. Written as DNA, the CDR3 is TGTGCCACCAGTGATACCGACGGGGATGGGGCCAACGTCCTGACTTTC. Encoded protein: CATSDTDGDGANVLTF.

This clonotype was counted at least ten times. This sequence joins TRBV24-1 and TRBJ2-7; D perhaps matches TRBD1 (5 bases). There are 17 residues in the CDR3. Per the germline V gene, CDR1 is KGHDR and CDR2 is SFDVKD. V was pared by 0 bases and J by 3 bases, with 17 bases between. This CDR3 reads CATSDLFGQEGVYEQYF. For the CDR3, the DNA is TGTGCCACCAGTGATTTGTTCGGTCAGGAAGGGGTCTACGAGCAGTACTTC.

In this sample, this clonotype turned up many times. V is TRBV5-1 and J is TRBJ2-7; D possibly matches TRBD1 or TRBD2 (6 bases each). The CDR3 sequence is 14 residues long. Germline assignment: CDR1 SGHRS and CDR2 YFSETQ. Trimming cost V 4 bases and J 0 bases, with 11 bases left between them. CDR3 bases: TGCGCCAGCAGCGCGGCGGGACACTCCTACGAGCAGTACTTC. Its translation is CASSAAGHSYEQYF.

The CDR3 nucleotides are TGTGCCAGTGGACTCGGACAGGGAGATCAGCCCCAGCATTTT. Translating gives CASGLGQGDQPQHF. V and J are TRBV19 and TRBJ1-5; TRBD1 aligns across 8 bases. The CDR3 consists of 14 residues. Germline CDR1 and CDR2: LNHDA and SQIVND (reference sequence). V was pared by 8 bases and J by 5 bases, with 8 bases of the junction left unmatched.

This clonotype has a count of ten or more. The chain uses TRBV6-1 and TRBJ2-5; 8 bases map to TRBD2. The trim removed 5 bases at V and 5 bases at J, leaving 7 bases unmatched. The length of the CDR3 is 14 residues. CDR1 is MNHNS, CDR2 SASEGT, per germline. CDR3 DNA sequence: TGTGCCAGCAGTCCCGGGGGGGCGGGGGAGACCCAGTACTTC. Its translation: CASSPGGAGETQYF.

The genes are TRBV6-5 and TRBJ2-1; no firm D call. The CDR3 has 15 residues. The germline V and J ends were trimmed by 0 bases and 4 bases, with 10 bases remaining between them. The germline V gene has CDR1 MNHEY and CDR2 SVGAGI. CDR3 loop: CASSYSVLEYNEQFF. The CDR3 region has the DNA TGTGCCAGCAGTTACTCCGTTCTGGAATACAATGAGCAGTTCTTC.

In its sample, this clonotype was seen many times. V and J are TRBV30 and TRBJ1-2; 7 positions agree with TRBD1. The CDR3 runs to 13 residues. Germline values: CDR1 GTSNPN, CDR2 SVGIG (reference sequence). J was trimmed by 8 bases and V by 3 bases; bases with no gene match: 9. The CDR3 loop reads CAWSLTGVDGYTF. CDR3 bases: TGTGCCTGGAGCCTCACAGGGGTGGACGGCTACACCTTC.